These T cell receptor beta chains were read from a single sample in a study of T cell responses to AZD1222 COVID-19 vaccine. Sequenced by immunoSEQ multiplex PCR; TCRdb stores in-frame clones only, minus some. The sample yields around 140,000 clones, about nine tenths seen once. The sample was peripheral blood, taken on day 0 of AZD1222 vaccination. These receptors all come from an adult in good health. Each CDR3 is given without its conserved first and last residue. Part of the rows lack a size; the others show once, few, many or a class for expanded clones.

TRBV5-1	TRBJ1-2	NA	ASSLAAGSNGYT
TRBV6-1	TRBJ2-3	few	ASSELQGTTDTQY
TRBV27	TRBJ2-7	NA	ASSLAATYEQY
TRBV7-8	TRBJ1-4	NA	ASSLDRLSNEKLF
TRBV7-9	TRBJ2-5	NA	ASTPLRDREETQY
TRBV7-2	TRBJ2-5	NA	ASSLLAGGPPETQY
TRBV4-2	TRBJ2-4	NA	ASSPLSGAKNIQY
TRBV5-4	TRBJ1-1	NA	ASSSNPTGASGTEAF
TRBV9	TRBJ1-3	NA	ASSVGGSGGNTIY
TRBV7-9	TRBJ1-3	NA	ASSLDVNTIY
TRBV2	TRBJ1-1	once	ASSDSLTEAF
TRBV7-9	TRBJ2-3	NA	ASSLGGRREDTQY
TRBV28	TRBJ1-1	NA	ASSPGTGVPKTEAF
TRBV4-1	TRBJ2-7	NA	ASSQDVASGRYEQY
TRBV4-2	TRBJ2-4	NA	ASSQERTSNIQY
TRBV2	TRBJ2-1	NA	ASVPEISYNEQF
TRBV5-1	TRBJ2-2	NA	ASSAGPPEGELF
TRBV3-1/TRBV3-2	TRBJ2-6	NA	ASSQAIPTPSGANVLT
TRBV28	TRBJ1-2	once	ASSPTGGFYYGYT
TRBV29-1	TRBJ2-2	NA	SVGRDRTTGELF
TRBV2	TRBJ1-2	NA	ASSGRLQGRYGYT
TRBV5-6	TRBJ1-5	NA	ASSLRGSNQPQH
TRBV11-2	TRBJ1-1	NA	ASSNDRGQSTEAF
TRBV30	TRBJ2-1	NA	AWSDWGEAYNEQF
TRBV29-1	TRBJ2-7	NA	SVEAGALGEQY
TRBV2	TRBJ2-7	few	ASRTDRGPYEQY
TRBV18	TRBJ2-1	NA	ASSRTRDSSYNEQF
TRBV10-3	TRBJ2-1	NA	AITVTQGGVYNEQF
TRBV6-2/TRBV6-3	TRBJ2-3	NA	ASSYSATKRDTQY
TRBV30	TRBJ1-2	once	AWKTGKGAILLYGYT
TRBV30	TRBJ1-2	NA	AWSVMGLRGYT
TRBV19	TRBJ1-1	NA	ASSPRASMNTEAF
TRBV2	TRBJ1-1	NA	AISQLMNTEAF
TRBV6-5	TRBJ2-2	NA	ASLGGRAPGELF
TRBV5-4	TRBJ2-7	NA	ASSLGRGRTYEQY
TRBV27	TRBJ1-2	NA	ASSSVGGNSYGYT
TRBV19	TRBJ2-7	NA	ASSNQGQGIPYEQY
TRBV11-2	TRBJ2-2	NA	ASSLGYRVGGELF
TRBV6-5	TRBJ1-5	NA	ASTAGQGSPRPQH
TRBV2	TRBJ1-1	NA	ASSAWLGTEAF
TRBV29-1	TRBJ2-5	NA	SGGQETQY